This entry concerns a single T cell receptor (beta chain). What it binds is not known. The entry originates in a study of CXCR3-negative and CXCR3-positive naive CD8 T cells. Study observations and caveats: The authors found comparable surface CD5 between naive subsets and inferred TCR strength from TRB CDR3 properties. Greater hydrophobicity was found in TRB CDR3s of CXCR3-positive naive cells than of CXCR3-negative naive cells.

CDR3 size: 14 residues. Per the germline V gene, CDR1 is MNHEY and CDR2 is SMNVEV (reference sequence). Libraries of TRB cDNA were made by 5' RACE and carried UMIs. TCRdb reprocessed the 5' RACE reads and keeps a single row for each CDR3 protein, giving no DNA. The repertoire shows about 84,000 distinct CDR3 sequences; the top ten hold about 0.62%. Sorting was done in triplicate for each CD8+ T cell subset (300,000 cells each). Naive CD8+ T cells had a CD45RO-CCR7+CD27+CD95- phenotype. This TCR was recovered from a human donor in good health. Some clones in this sample may be carry-over from other donors' samples. V usage is TRBV27 and J usage is TRBJ1-4; lacking DNA, the TRBD1 call made by TCRdb goes unchecked. Source material: naive CXCR3+ CD8+ T cells from blood. Subset defined: CD45RO-CCR7+CD27+CD95- naive CD8+ T cells expressing CXCR3 (TNR3+). The chain's CDR3 is CASSLGANHEKLFF.